The T cell receptor beta chain described here comes from a study of blood T cells in healthy people across ages. General observations from the study: Older age coincided with a roughly linear decline in TCR beta diversity per million T cells.

A second PCR of roughly 7 to 11 cycles used a sample-barcoded 5' primer and a J-beta primer mix. Tags on each cDNA molecule came from a template-switch adaptor with 12 random nucleotides. One entry per CDR3 protein results from TCRdb running MiXCR on the 5' RACE reads. Of roughly 1.7 million distinct CDR3 sequences listed, roughly 32% are singletons. CDR1 is MGHRA and CDR2 is YSYEKL in the germline V gene. This CDR3 has 17 amino acids. Trimming removed 0 bases from V and 1 base from J; junction bases left unmatched: 6. Note on this clonotype: No antigen is known for it.

At least 7 million PBMCs were isolated per sample. The sequence was collected from a woman in her thirties in good health. Source material: blood. This sequence joins TRBV4-1 and TRBJ2-3; 8 nucleotides match TRBD2. Here the CDR3 DNA reads TGCGCCAGCAGCCAAGATCAGTCAGCGGGAGGCACAGATACGCAGTATTTT. As protein: CASSQDQSAGGTDTQYF.